Sequencing of this T cell receptor (beta chain) was carried out in a study of blood T cells in healthy people across ages. Regarding the study as a whole: Any changes in expanded clonotypes were possibly confounded, as donor CMV status remained unknown. Roughly linear declines in TCR beta diversity per million T cells occurred with age. Estimates of diversity drawn from one million T cells were considered underestimates.

Primed by a sample-barcoded 5' primer and a J-beta primer mix, a second PCR proceeded for about 6 to 12 cycles. MiXCR, applied by TCRdb to the 5' RACE reads, yields one record per CDR3 protein. The sample carries some 550,000 distinct CDR3 sequences, more than 45% recorded once. In each sample, at least 7 million PBMCs were isolated. The CDR3 sequence is 15 residues long. The germline gives CDR1 SGHTA, CDR2 FQGNSA. This clonotype has just one count. Antigen unknown. A much more abundant neighbour one base away suggests this may be a read error. The source material was blood. J is TRBJ2-1 and V is TRBV7-2, with 9 bases identical to TRBD1. The TCR sequence derives from an elderly man in good health. CDR3: CAGSPWTGEYNEQFF. The CDR3 coding sequence is TGTGCCGGCAGCCCTTGGACAGGGGAGTACAATGAGCAGTTCTTC.